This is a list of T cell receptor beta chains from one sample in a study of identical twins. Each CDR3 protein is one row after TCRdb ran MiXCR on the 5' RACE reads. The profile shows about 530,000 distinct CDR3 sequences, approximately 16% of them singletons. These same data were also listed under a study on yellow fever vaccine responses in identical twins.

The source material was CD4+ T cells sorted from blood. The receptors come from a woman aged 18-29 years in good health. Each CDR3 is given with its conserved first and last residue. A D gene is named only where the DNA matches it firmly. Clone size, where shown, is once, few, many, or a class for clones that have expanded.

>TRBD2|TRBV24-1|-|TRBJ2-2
TGTGCCACCAGTGATTTGTCCCCAAACGTGTGGGGGGGGAACACCGGGGAGCTGTTTTTT
CATSDLSPNVWGGNTGELFF
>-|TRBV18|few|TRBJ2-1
TGTGCCAGCTCTCGTAGTCTGGGGTCCTACAATGAGCAGTTCTTC
CASSRSLGSYNEQFF
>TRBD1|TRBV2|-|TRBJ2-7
TGTGCCAGCAGTGAAAGGGGGCGCGGCTACGAGCAGTACTTC
CASSERGRGYEQYF
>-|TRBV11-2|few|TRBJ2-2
TGTGCCAGCAGCCCCCGAGAGGGGGAGCTGTTTTTT
CASSPREGELFF
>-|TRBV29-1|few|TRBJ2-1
TGCAGCGTTGAAACAGGGAGAGGTGAGCAGTTCTTC
CSVETGRGEQFF
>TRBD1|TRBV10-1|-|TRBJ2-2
TGCGCCAGCAGTTCCTGGACAGGGTCCAACACCGGGGAGCTGTTTTTT
CASSSWTGSNTGELFF
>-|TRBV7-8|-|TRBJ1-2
TGTGCCAGCAGCTTATCTGTCCAGTCCGACTATGGCTACACCTTC
CASSLSVQSDYGYTF
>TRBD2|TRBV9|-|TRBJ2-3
TGTGCCAGCAGCGTAGCGGGGGGGCTGAAAGATACGCAGTATTTT
CASSVAGGLKDTQYF
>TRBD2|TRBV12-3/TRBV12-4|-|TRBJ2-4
TGTGCCAGCAGTACTAGCGGGGGATACATTCAGTACTTC
CASSTSGGYIQYF
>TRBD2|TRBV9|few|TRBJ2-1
TGTGCCAGCAGCGTAGGGGCTAGCGGAATCGTACCTTATAATGAGCAGTTCTTC
CASSVGASGIVPYNEQFF
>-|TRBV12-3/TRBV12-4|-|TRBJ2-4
TGTGCCAGCAGTACACGGGGCTACGCCAAAAACATTCAGTACTTC
CASSTRGYAKNIQYF